Listed here are 17 T cell receptor beta chains from one sample, sequenced in a study of Ad26.COV2.S vaccination and SARS-CoV-2 variants. The data were produced by immunoSEQ multiplex PCR, yet TCRdb's version contains in-frame clones alone and is incomplete. This table holds hundreds of thousands of clones, roughly 90% found once. Treatment in this sample: some 19 received Ad26.COV2.S at low or high dose, single or two shots; 5 received placebo; per-sample allocation not given. It was on day 63 after the first vaccine or placebo injection that samples were taken. The sample here was peripheral blood, taken in a trial of Ad26.COV2.S vaccine versus placebo. These receptors all stem from a person aged 18 to 65 who received the Ad26.COV2.S COVID-19 vaccine or a placebo.

As to this clone: In the same sample, other DNA sequences code for this CDR3. The V call is TRBV5-4, the J call TRBJ2-3; D remains unclear. The germline V gene encodes CDR1 SGHNT and CDR2 YYREEE (reference sequence). This CDR3 is built from 15 residues. The ends were cut back, 1 base at V and 0 bases at J, with 9 bases in the middle. CDR3 sequence: CASSLIQTSTDTQYF. The CDR3 DNA reads as TGTGCCAGCAGCTTGATACAAACTAGCACAGATACGCAGTATTTT.

The V call is TRBV6-4, the J call TRBJ2-3; D unclear. V was shortened by 3 bases and J by 5 bases, with 9 bases between the two germline ends. The CDR3 consists of 13 residues. CDR1 is MRHNA and CDR2 is SNTAGT in the germline V gene. Here the CDR3 DNA reads TGTGCCAGCAGTGAATCTCGGTTAGATACGCAGTATTTT. Translating gives CASSESRLDTQYF.

CDR3 amino acids: CASSPSTELAYGYTF. The CDR3 nucleotides are TGTGCCAGCAGCCCCTCGACAGAGCTGGCTTATGGCTACACCTTC. The chain employs TRBV7-3 and TRBJ1-2, with D maybe TRBD1 (5 bases). This CDR3 is 15 amino acids long. The germline V and J ends were trimmed by 5 bases and 5 bases, with 18 bases remaining between them. Germline-derived CDR1 and CDR2 are SGHTA and FQGTGA.

This clone was counted a single time. V usage is TRBV12-1 and J usage is TRBJ2-1; the D call in the table, TRBD1, was not verified against the DNA. TRBV12-1 is listed as a pseudogene. The CDR3 is 14 amino acids. CDR3 coding DNA: TGTGCCAGCAGCCCTGGCTGCCCCTACAATGAGCAGTTCTTC. Amino acids: CASSPGCPYNEQFF.

The J gene is TRBJ2-7, the V gene TRBV20-1; D not resolved. V shed 6 bases and J shed 3 bases, with 9 bases lying between them. Germline CDR1 is DFQATT and CDR2 is SNEGSKA (reference sequence). This CDR3 has 11 amino acids. DNA of the CDR3: TGCAGTGCCGCCCCCGACTACGAGCAGTACTTC. Residues: CSAAPDYEQYF.

This clone was seen only once. This sequence joins TRBV19 and TRBJ2-6, with D perhaps TRBD1 (6 bases). The CDR3 has 15 amino acids. Germline V gene lookup returns CDR1 LNHDA and CDR2 SQIVND (reference sequence). Trimming took off 5 bases at V and 4 bases at J, with 12 bases between the two ends. The CDR3 DNA is TGTGCCAGTAGTTCCGACAGGAGGGGGGCCAACGTCCTGACTTTC. The encoded protein is CASSSDRRGANVLTF.

V and J are TRBV7-6 and TRBJ2-7; no reliable D call. The CDR3 loop spans 15 amino acids. From germline, CDR1 is SGHVS and CDR2 FNYEAQ. V was clipped by 3 bases and J by 3 bases, with 15 bases between them. In nucleotides, the CDR3 is TGTGCCAGCAGCTTCGATTCGGACGCGGACTACGAGCAGTACTTC. This sequence encodes CASSFDSDADYEQYF.

The J gene is TRBJ1-3, the V gene TRBV5-1; D perhaps matches TRBD1 (6 bases). Trimming took off 0 bases at V and 3 bases at J, with 13 bases between the two ends. CDR3 length: 16 residues. CDR1 and CDR2 (germline): SGHRS, YFSETQ. The CDR3 bases are TGCGCCAGCAGCTTGGCCGGGACACGGCGTGGAAACACCATATATTTT. Its protein is CASSLAGTRRGNTIYF.

This clone has a single count. This chain links TRBV6-5 with TRBJ1-3, with D uncertain. The CDR3 is 15 residues long. Germline CDR1 MNHEY, CDR2 SVGAGI. With 4 bases removed from V and 0 bases from J, the gap between germline ends came to 10 bases. For the CDR3, the DNA is TGTGCCAGCAGTTCTCAGACACTCTCTGGAAACACCATATATTTT. It encodes CASSSQTLSGNTIYF.

This chain connects TRBV24-1 to TRBJ1-4; TRBD1 might be the D (5 bases). Germline V gene sequence: CDR1 KGHDR, CDR2 SFDVKD. The CDR3 is 13 amino acids. Trimming cost V 4 bases and J 7 bases, with 9 bases left between them. This CDR3 reads CATSDPGGEKLFF. CDR3 sequence (DNA): TGTGCCACCAGTGACCCTGGGGGTGAAAAACTGTTTTTT.

This clone has more than one count but fewer than ten. This chain joins TRBV19 and TRBJ1-3; D remains unclear. V lost 9 bases, J lost 1 base, and 13 bases lay in between. The CDR3 sequence is 14 residues long. Germline V lookup: CDR1 LNHDA, CDR2 SQIVND (reference sequence). The CDR3 region is CASKDPGSGNTIYF. The CDR3 bases are TGTGCCAGCAAAGATCCAGGATCTGGAAACACCATATATTTT.

This sequence joins TRBV11-3 and TRBJ2-1, with 11 bases aligning to TRBD2. The CDR3 sequence is 15 residues long. V lost 5 bases and J lost 7; bases outside the gene matches: 7. The V gene's germline CDR1 is SGHNT and CDR2 YENEEA. The chain's CDR3 is CASSQGTSGFNEQFF. CDR3 bases: TGTGCCAGCAGCCAAGGGACTAGCGGCTTTAATGAGCAGTTCTTC.

The chain employs TRBV10-3 and TRBJ1-1; D unclear. The V end was cut by 2 bases, the J end by 1 base, with 8 bases between. Per the germline V gene, CDR1 is ENHRY and CDR2 is SYGVKD. There are 14 residues in the CDR3. CDR3 bases: TGTGCCATCAGTGAGGGGCCAGCGAACACTGAAGCTTTCTTT. As protein: CAISEGPANTEAFF.

This clone was counted a few times. This chain links TRBV27 with TRBJ1-2; 8 bases map to TRBD1. With 6 bases clipped from V and 7 bases from J, the junction kept 13 bases outside the gene matches. This CDR3 region has 15 residues. Germline CDR1 reads MNHEY; CDR2 reads SMNVEV (reference sequence). The CDR3 here is CASSIESGGQGGYTF. The DNA for the CDR3 is TGTGCCAGCAGCATAGAATCAGGGGGCCAGGGTGGCTACACCTTC.

The V call is TRBV7-8, the J call TRBJ2-4; possible D gene TRBD1, 6 bases. The germline V gene encodes CDR1 SGHVS and CDR2 FQNEAQ. The CDR3 is made up of 15 amino acids. Trimming stripped 1 base from V and 1 base from J, with 8 bases between. This CDR3 is CASSLGDRAKNIQYF. The CDR3 nucleotides are TGTGCCAGCAGCTTAGGAGACAGGGCCAAAAACATTCAGTACTTC.

The chain uses TRBV19 and TRBJ2-5; D gene uncertain. V was clipped by 1 base and J by 5 bases, with 11 bases between them. CDR1 and CDR2 from the germline V gene are LNHDA and SQIVND (reference sequence). The CDR3 sequence is 14 residues long. The CDR3 protein is CASSIARRPETQYF. The CDR3 region has the DNA TGTGCCAGTAGTATAGCCCGGCGGCCGGAGACCCAGTACTTC. Supplemented by reference TRBV19 and TRBJ2-5, the full variable domain reads DGGITQSPKYLFRKEGQNVTLSCEQNLNHDAMYWYRQDPGQGLRLIYYSQIVNDFQKGDIAEGYSVSREKKESFPLTVTSAQKNPTAFYLCASSIARRPETQYFGPGTRLLVL.

CDR3 amino acids: CASSLAALQETQYF. The CDR3 DNA sequence: TGTGCCAGCAGCTTAGCCGCTCTTCAAGAGACCCAGTACTTC. J is TRBJ2-5 and V is TRBV7-2, with D uncertain. CDR1 SGHTA and CDR2 FQGNSA come from the germline V gene. V lost 0 bases, J lost 2 bases, and 7 bases lay in between. The CDR3 spans 14 residues.